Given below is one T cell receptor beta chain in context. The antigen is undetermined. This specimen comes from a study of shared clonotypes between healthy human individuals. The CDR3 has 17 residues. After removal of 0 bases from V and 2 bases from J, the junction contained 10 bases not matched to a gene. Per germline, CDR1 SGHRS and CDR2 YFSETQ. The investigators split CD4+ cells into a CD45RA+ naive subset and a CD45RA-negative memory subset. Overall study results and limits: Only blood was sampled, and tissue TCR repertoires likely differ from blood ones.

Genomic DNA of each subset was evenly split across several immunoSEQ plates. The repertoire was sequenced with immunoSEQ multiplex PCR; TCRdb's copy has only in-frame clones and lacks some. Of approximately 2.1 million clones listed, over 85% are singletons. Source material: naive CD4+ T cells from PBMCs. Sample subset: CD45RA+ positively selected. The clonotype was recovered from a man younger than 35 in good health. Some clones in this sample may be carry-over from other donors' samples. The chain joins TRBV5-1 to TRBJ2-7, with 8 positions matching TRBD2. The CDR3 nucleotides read TGCGCCAGCAGCTTGGGGAAGTATAGCGGGACGACCTACGAGCAGTACTTC. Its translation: CASSLGKYSGTTYEQYF. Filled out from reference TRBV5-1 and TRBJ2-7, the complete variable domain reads KAGVTQTPRYLIKTRGQQVTLSCSPISGHRSVSWYQQTPGQGLQFLFEYFSETQRNKGNFPGRFSGRQFSNSRSEMNVSTLELGDSALYLCASSLGKYSGTTYEQYFGPGTRLTVT.